This T cell receptor beta chain was recorded in a study of shared clonotypes between healthy human individuals. Terminally differentiated effector memory CD45RA+ cells were left out of the naive CD8 fraction, which was CD45RO-negative and positively selected for CCR7. Within Nashville, Tennessee resided all donors, each a Caucasian adult. In its sample, this clone was seen once. Data came from immunoSEQ multiplex PCR; TCRdb stores just in-frame clones and leaves some out. The data hold over 750,000 clones, with 96% observed a single time. The receptor's source is a young man in good health. Sequencing was done on a sample of naive CD8+ T cells sorted from blood.

The CDR3 DNA is TGTGCCAGCAGCCCCGGGACTAACGAGCAGTACTTC. Its protein product is CASSPGTNEQYF. The genes are TRBV7-3 and TRBJ2-7; TRBD2 matches 7 bases. The CDR3 runs to 12 residues. Trimming took 5 bases from V and 5 from J; bases not matched to a gene: 3. Germline CDR1 is SGHTA and CDR2 is FQGTGA.